This TCR beta chain was found in a study of tumour-infiltrating T cells in Burkitt lymphoma. Germline V gives CDR1 SSHAT, CDR2 FNYEAQ (reference sequence). V was clipped by 6 bases and J by 4 bases; unmatched bases: 4. The CDR3 runs 15 residues. Libraries were prepared by immunoSEQ multiplex PCR; TCRdb keeps only in-frame clonotypes and omits some of them. The top ten clones hold 6.5% to 7.5% of a sample with a few hundred clones, just over 95% of them seen once. The J gene is TRBJ2-3, the V gene TRBV7-7; the match to TRBD2 covers 13 bases. The sequence was collected from a human donor with Burkitt lymphoma. Specimen: tumor tissue. The DNA for the CDR3 is TGTGCCAGCAGTCGGACTAGCGGGAGTGCAGATACGCAGTATTTT. Encoded protein: CASSRTSGSADTQYF.